This entry is about one T cell receptor (beta chain). This clonotype was counted between two and nine times. The specificity of this receptor is unknown. The conserved closing phenylalanine or tryptophan is absent in this CDR3, likely reflecting a read error. To synthesize cDNA, template-switch 5'RACE was performed with a primer carrying a 10-nucleotide random unique molecular identifier so that each TCR transcript was tagged. Every sequencing run covered 15-18 subjects and yielded more than 180 million TCR-beta sequences. The RNeasy kit was used for extraction of total RNA. The KAPA Real-time Library Amplification kit was used to amplify TCR-beta VDJ regions with primers for the TCR constant region and the 5'RACE anchor. Sample indexes and Illumina adaptors were added in a first PCR, and a second PCR then increased library yield. After Ampure bead purification, the TCR product of roughly 650 bp was size-selected on a 2% E-gel SizeSelection system. Before pooling, library quality was assessed on a Bioanalyzer, concentration was determined with Qubit, and library quantification was performed with the Kapa Library Quantification kit. Paired-end 2 x 150 bp sequencing of the libraries was performed on an Illumina HiSeq 2500. To increase sequence diversity, roughly 24-31% phiX was spiked into each library pool. Concerning the study's data processing: The quality-filtered reads were processed with the UMI-based MiGEC pipeline, whose error correction step removed more than 75% of the raw TCR sequences. VDJ genes were aligned to IMGT germline references, and clonotypes were defined by unique CDR3 amino acid sequence plus V-J genes. VDJtools evaluated clonal expansion, Shannon diversity and CDR3 relatedness (CalcPairwiseDistances, ClusterSamples); CLCbio workbench built phylogenetic trees. Clones with at least 8 unique UMIs were defined as expanded, with this threshold being based on coefficient-of-variation modelling across technical triplicates. TCRdb redid the processing of the public reads, applying fastp at Q25 and MiXCR, and retained in-frame beta chains. Merged by CDR3 protein, the rows form single entries marked with the most common genes and DNA. TCRdb, rather than the study authors, made the V and J calls. The sample table holds about 84,000 distinct CDR3 sequences, of which 10% were seen once. In total, the top ten clones hold about 1.8% of the sample.

These data come from a study of neurological immune-mediated disorders (dated by TCRdb to about 2019). Study-wide context: Peripheral blood TCR-beta repertoires from patients with HTLV-I-associated myelopathy (HAM/TSP), patients with multiple sclerosis, and healthy controls were compared in the study using UMI-based sequencing. The cohort was made up of 65 to 75 subjects, consisting of roughly 14 HAM/TSP patients, around 35 multiple sclerosis patients and 20 healthy controls. The roughly 99 TCR-beta libraries covered PBMC samples along with longitudinal samples, technical triplicates, and paired sorted CD4+ and CD8+ T-cell subsets. What the work shows at the level of the full study, not this receptor alone: No identical CDR3 amino acid sequences were shared among expanded clones across subjects, suggesting private TCR-beta repertoires in all groups. TCR clonal expansion was highest in HAM/TSP patients and lowest in MS patients, with MS patients falling below even healthy controls.

The CDR3 is 17 residues long, counting both termini. The entry retains the CDR3 DNA only, 51 bases that are in frame from base 1. CDR1 is given as LGHDT and CDR2 as YNNKEL, both from the germline V gene (reference sequence). The healthy controls were volunteers from a blood bank in Maryland, USA. Libraries from unsorted PBMCs were made from 2 million PBMCs kept in RNAlater at -80 degrees C until RNA extraction. Peripheral blood underwent Ficoll-Hypaque density gradient centrifugation to isolate PBMCs, which were then cryopreserved in liquid nitrogen. Sequencing used PBMCs. The chain couples TRBV3-1 to TRBJ2-2; 5 matching bases give a weak D call of TRBD2. The clonotype originates from a man aged 35 to 55 in good health. Here is the DNA: TGTACCAGCAGCCAAGGTCAAGTGAAGGGAGCGTCCGGGGAGCTGTTTTGT. Its amino acids are CTSSQGQVKGASGELFC.